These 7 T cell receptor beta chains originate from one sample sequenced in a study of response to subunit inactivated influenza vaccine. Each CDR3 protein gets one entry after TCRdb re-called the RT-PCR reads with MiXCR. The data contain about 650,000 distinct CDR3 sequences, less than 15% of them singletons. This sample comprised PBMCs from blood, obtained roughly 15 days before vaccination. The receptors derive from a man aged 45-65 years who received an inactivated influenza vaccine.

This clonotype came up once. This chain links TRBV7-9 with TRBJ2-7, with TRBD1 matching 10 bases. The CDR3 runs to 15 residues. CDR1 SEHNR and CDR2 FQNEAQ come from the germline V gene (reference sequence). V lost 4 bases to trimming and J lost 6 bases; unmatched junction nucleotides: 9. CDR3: CASSSSGTGVSEQYF. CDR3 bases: TGTGCCAGCAGCTCGTCCGGGACAGGGGTGTCCGAGCAGTACTTC.

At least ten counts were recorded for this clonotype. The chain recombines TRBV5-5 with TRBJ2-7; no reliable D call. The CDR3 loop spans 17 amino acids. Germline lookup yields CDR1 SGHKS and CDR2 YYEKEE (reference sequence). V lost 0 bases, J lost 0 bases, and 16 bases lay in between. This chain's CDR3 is CASSLGSALFGSYEQYF. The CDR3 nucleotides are TGTGCCAGCAGCTTGGGGAGTGCTCTCTTTGGCTCCTACGAGCAGTACTTC. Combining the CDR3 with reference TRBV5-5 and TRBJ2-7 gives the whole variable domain DAGVTQSPTHLIKTRGQQVTLRCSPISGHKSVSWYQQVLGQGPQFIFQYYEKEERGRGNFPDRFSARQFPNYSSELNVNALLLGDSALYLCASSLGSALFGSYEQYFGPGTRLTVT.

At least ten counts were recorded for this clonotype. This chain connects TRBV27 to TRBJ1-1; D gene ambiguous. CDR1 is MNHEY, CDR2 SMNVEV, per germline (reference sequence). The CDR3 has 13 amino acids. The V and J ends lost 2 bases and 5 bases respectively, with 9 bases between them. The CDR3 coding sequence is TGTGCCAGCAGTTTAAGTAGAGGGACTGAAGCTTTCTTT. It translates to CASSLSRGTEAFF.

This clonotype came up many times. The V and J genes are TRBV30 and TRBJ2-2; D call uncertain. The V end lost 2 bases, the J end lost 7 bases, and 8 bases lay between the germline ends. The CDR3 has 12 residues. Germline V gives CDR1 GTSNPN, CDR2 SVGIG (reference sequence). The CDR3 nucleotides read TGTGCCTGGAGTCATTATGGCGGGGAGCTGTTTTTT. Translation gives CAWSHYGGELFF.

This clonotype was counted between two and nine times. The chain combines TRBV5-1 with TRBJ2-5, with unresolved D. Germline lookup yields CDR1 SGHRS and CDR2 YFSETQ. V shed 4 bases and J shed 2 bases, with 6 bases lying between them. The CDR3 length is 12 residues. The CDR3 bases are TGCGCCAGCAGCCGTTTACAAGAGACCCAGTACTTC. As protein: CASSRLQETQYF. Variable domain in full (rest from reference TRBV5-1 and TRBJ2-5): KAGVTQTPRYLIKTRGQQVTLSCSPISGHRSVSWYQQTPGQGLQFLFEYFSETQRNKGNFPGRFSGRQFSNSRSEMNVSTLELGDSALYLCASSRLQETQYFGPGTRLLVL.

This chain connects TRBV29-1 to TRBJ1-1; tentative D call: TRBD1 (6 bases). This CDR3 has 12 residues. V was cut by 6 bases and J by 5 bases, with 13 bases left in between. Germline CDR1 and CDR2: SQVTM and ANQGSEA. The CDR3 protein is CSVRTAVTEAFF. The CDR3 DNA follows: TGCAGCGTACGGACAGCCGTGACTGAAGCTTTCTTT.

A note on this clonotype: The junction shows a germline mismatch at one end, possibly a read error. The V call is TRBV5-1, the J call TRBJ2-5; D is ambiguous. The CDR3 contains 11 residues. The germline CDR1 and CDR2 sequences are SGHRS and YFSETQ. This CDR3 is CANSLQETQYF. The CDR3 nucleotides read TGCGCCAACAGCCTTCAAGAGACCCAGTACTTC.